This T cell receptor (beta chain) was captured by sequencing in a study of radiation and T cells in renal cell carcinoma. Assay used: immunoSEQ multiplex PCR; TCRdb lists only in-frame clones, some missing. The sample records about 91,000 clones, 82% being singletons. As to time point: baseline pretreatment blood. Specified treatment: 15 Gy SBRT to primary tumor, nephrectomy 4 weeks later. After SBRT, blood was collected at 2 and 4 weeks, plus baseline. Clear cell pathology was present in this patient's renal cell carcinoma. Study results and caveats: In blood, top tumor clones expanded by 2 weeks, shrinking by 4.

On this clone: Its antigen is not known.

This sample comprised blood, obtained from a patient whose treatment included radiotherapy and nephrectomy. The sequence derives from a man aged 55 to 70 with renal cell carcinoma.

DNA for the CDR3: TGTGCCAGCGGATGGACAGACAATCAGCCCCAGCATTTT. Its translation is CASGWTDNQPQHF. The gene calls are TRBV27 and TRBJ1-5; possible D gene TRBD1, 6 bases. This CDR3 has 13 amino acids. V was clipped by 8 bases and J by 3 bases, with 11 bases between them. Germline loops: CDR1 MNHEY, CDR2 SMNVEV (reference sequence).